This T cell receptor beta chain was documented in a study of blood T cells in healthy people across ages. Study-wide results and caveats: The study regarded diversity estimates from one million T cells as underestimates.

Alongside a J-beta primer mix, a sample-barcoded 5' primer served in a second PCR lasting about 7 to 11 cycles. TCRdb used MiXCR to reprocess the 5' RACE reads, holding one entry per CDR3 protein. The sample lists about 760,000 distinct CDR3 sequences, approximately 60% seen once, with approximately 24% in the top ten. The table lists this clonotype with a few counts. Its matching antigen is unknown. V was clipped by 0 bases and J by 0 bases; unmatched bases: 5. Germline CDR1 reads SGHNT; CDR2 reads YENEEA. The CDR3 covers 19 residues. The chain couples TRBV11-3 to TRBJ2-1; 13 bases align to TRBD2. Sequencing was carried out using blood. This TCR derives from a man aged 40-49 years in good health. The CDR3 bases are TGTGCCAGCAGCTTAGATGACTGGACTAGCGGGAGCTCCTACAATGAGCAGTTCTTC. Its translation is CASSLDDWTSGSSYNEQFF.